This T cell receptor beta chain was identified in a study of blood T cell repertoires in COVID-19. Seattle patients were enrolled while actively infected and followed longitudinally. In germline, CDR1 is SGHNT, CDR2 YYREEE (reference sequence). Trimming took 1 base from V and 4 from J, leaving 12 bases between them. The CDR3 is 15 amino acids. In the authors' workflow: Counts of nucleated cells, estimated from reference gene primer amplification, were obtained. Measured with immunoSEQ multiplex PCR; TCRdb has only the in-frame clones, and not every one. D and trimming were read from the DNA, whereas the V and J calls and clone size are those reported in that table. The table shows about 180,000 clones, with roughly four fifths occurring only once.

Sequencing was performed on peripheral blood. J is TRBJ2-1 and V is TRBV5-4; D remains ambiguous. The sequence was collected from a woman aged 70-85 years with COVID-19, enrolled during active disease. The CDR3 protein is CASSLSAPSYNEQFF. The CDR3 bases are TGTGCCAGCAGCTTGTCGGCTCCTAGTTACAATGAGCAGTTCTTC.